Shown below are 28 T cell receptor beta chains from a single sample sequenced in a study of T-cell reconstitution after alpha-beta-depleted transplantation in children. Using unique molecular identifiers, the investigators prepared the TCRbeta library. TCRdb fed the PCR reads into MiXCR, producing one record per CDR3 protein. The data contain some 200,000 distinct CDR3 sequences, roughly a tenth of them seen just once; the ten biggest clones take up less than 8%. Sample: PBMCs from the stem cell graft donor, taken from the stem cell graft. The origin of the receptors is a human donor who donated a stem cell graft to a child with acute lymphoblastic leukemia.

This clonotype was detected ten times or more. J is TRBJ1-1 and V is TRBV3-1; the match to TRBD1 covers 8 bases. CDR3 length equals 12 residues. Germline CDR1 is LGHDT and CDR2 is YNNKEL (reference sequence). The junction had 1 base not matched to a gene; V was cut back by 2 bases and J by 8 bases. CDR3 sequence reads: CASSQNRGEAFF. CDR3 DNA: TGTGCCAGCAGCCAAAACAGGGGGGAAGCTTTCTTT.

In its sample, this clonotype was seen a few times. This chain links TRBV15 with TRBJ1-2, with a tentative D call TRBD1 (5 bases). The CDR3 length is 14 residues. V dropped 3 bases and J dropped 3 bases, with 11 bases sitting between them. CDR1 LNHNV and CDR2 YYDKDF come from the germline V gene (reference sequence). DNA of the CDR3: TGTGCCACCAGCAGTGGGGGGGAGCACTATGGCTACACCTTC. It yields the protein CATSSGGEHYGYTF.

This rearrangement joins TRBV18 to TRBJ2-5, with TRBD2 matching over 7 bases. Looked up from germline, CDR1 is KGHSH and CDR2 is LQKENI. This CDR3 contains 13 residues. Germline trimming cut 3 bases from V and 7 bases from J; bases unmatched to any gene: 5. This CDR3 reads CASSPAGDGTQYF. The CDR3 DNA reads as TGTGCCAGCTCACCGGCGGGGGACGGGACCCAGTACTTC.

This clonotype showed up many times. The chain links TRBV5-1 to TRBJ2-2; 8 bases align to TRBD2. Germline V gene sequence: CDR1 SGHRS, CDR2 YFSETQ. This CDR3 contains 16 residues. V dropped 1 base and J dropped 1; count of bases not matched to a gene: 3. The CDR3 DNA is TGCGCCAGCAGCTTGTCACTAGCGGAGAACACCGGGGAGCTGTTTTTT. It encodes CASSLSLAENTGELFF.

J is TRBJ2-7 and V is TRBV4-1, with D uncertain. Germline CDR1 MGHRA, CDR2 YSYEKL. Trimming cost V 0 bases and J 0 bases, with 9 bases left between them. The CDR3 runs to 15 residues. The CDR3 region is CASSQDYMTSYEQYF. Here the CDR3 DNA reads TGCGCCAGCAGCCAAGATTATATGACCTCCTACGAGCAGTACTTC.

This chain connects TRBV6-2 or TRBV6-3 to TRBJ2-5; D unclear. CDR3 length: 14 amino acids. V lost 3 bases, J lost 0 bases, and 8 bases lay in between. Germline loops: CDR1 MNHEY, CDR2 SVGEGT. The CDR3 DNA reads as TGTGCCAGCAGTTATGGGCACAACCAAGAGACCCAGTACTTC. It translates to CASSYGHNQETQYF.

V is TRBV5-1 and J is TRBJ1-2; tentatively, D is TRBD1 (5 bases). The V end was cut by 4 bases, the J end by 4 bases, with 20 bases between. This CDR3 is built from 16 residues. Germline V gene sequence: CDR1 SGHRS, CDR2 YFSETQ. The CDR3 DNA is TGCGCCAGCAGCATAGAACCGGGGCACTCCTCCTATGGCTACACCTTC. It specifies CASSIEPGHSSYGYTF.

This clonotype was recorded many times. V and J are TRBV5-5 and TRBJ1-5; no clear D gene. CDR3 size: 12 residues. The V gene lost 0 bases and the J gene lost 6 bases, with 4 bases spanning the gap. Germline-derived CDR1 and CDR2 are SGHKS and YYEKEE (reference sequence). DNA for the CDR3: TGTGCCAGCAGCTTGGAGGGTCAGCCCCAGCATTTT. This translates into CASSLEGQPQHF.

This clonotype was detected a few times. The chain is built from TRBV4-3 and TRBJ2-3, with D possibly TRBD2 on 5 matching bases. The V gene's germline CDR1 is LGHNA and CDR2 YSLEER. There are 17 residues in the CDR3. V dropped 0 bases and J dropped 2 bases, with 15 bases sitting between them. CDR3 region: CASSQDSGNTYTDTQYF. The CDR3 DNA reads TGCGCCAGCAGCCAAGATTCGGGAAACACCTACACAGATACGCAGTATTTT.

This clonotype was observed many times. The chain is built from TRBV29-1 and TRBJ2-3; 10 bases are a match to TRBD1. The CDR3 totals 16 residues. Trimming cost V 1 base and J 7 bases; bases outside gene matches: 11. The V gene's germline CDR1 is SQVTM and CDR2 ANQGSEA. The chain's CDR3 is CSVEAQTGGVSNTQYF. CDR3 coding DNA: TGCAGCGTTGAAGCCCAGACAGGGGGCGTATCGAATACGCAGTATTTT.

This clonotype was recorded a few times. The genes are TRBV6-6 and TRBJ2-3, with no clear D. The CDR3 totals 12 residues. Per the germline V gene, CDR1 is MNHNY and CDR2 is SVGAGI (reference sequence). Trimming shortened V by 6 bases and J by 5 bases, and 9 bases separated the two germline ends. The CDR3 region is CASSIVRDTQYF. The DNA for the CDR3 is TGTGCCAGCAGCATTGTGAGAGATACGCAGTATTTT.

This clonotype was seen a handful of times. DNA for the CDR3: TGTGCCACCAGCAGAGGGGGGCCGGGACAGAGTTACGAGCAGTACTTC. Translated: CATSRGGPGQSYEQYF. The rearrangement links TRBV15 to TRBJ2-7, with TRBD1 matching over 7 bases. CDR3 length: 16 residues. Per germline, CDR1 LNHNV and CDR2 YYDKDF (reference sequence). V was pared by 1 base and J by 4 bases, with 10 bases of the junction left unmatched.

This chain uses TRBV18 with TRBJ2-7; 7 nucleotides align to TRBD2. Per the germline V gene, CDR1 is KGHSH and CDR2 is LQKENI. V shed 3 bases, J shed 8 bases, and the junction held 4 bases outside the gene matches. The CDR3 covers 12 residues. The CDR3 DNA sequence: TGTGCCAGCTCACCCACCGGGACTAAGCAGTACTTC. It encodes CASSPTGTKQYF.

This clonotype occurred many times. The rearrangement links TRBV10-3 to TRBJ2-7; no clear D. The CDR3 sequence is 14 residues long. V dropped 5 bases and J dropped 3 bases, with 14 bases sitting between them. Germline CDR1 is ENHRY and CDR2 is SYGVKD. The CDR3 nucleotides are TGTGCCATCAGTATCTCTACTCTCCTCTACGAGCAGTACTTC. Its protein product is CAISISTLLYEQYF.

This clonotype was recorded a few times. The chain has TRBV7-9 and TRBJ1-3; D ambiguous. Per germline, CDR1 SEHNR and CDR2 FQNEAQ (reference sequence). V was shortened by 3 bases and J by 0 bases, with 9 bases between the two germline ends. CDR3 size: 15 residues. CDR3 sequence reads: CASSFSHTSGNTIYF. CDR3 DNA sequence: TGTGCCAGCAGCTTCTCCCACACCTCTGGAAACACCATATATTTT.

This sequence joins TRBV3-1 and TRBJ2-3, with D possibly matching TRBD2 (6 bases). There are 18 residues in the CDR3. Trimming cost V 2 bases and J 5 bases, with 23 bases left between them. CDR1 LGHDT and CDR2 YNNKEL come from the germline V gene (reference sequence). This CDR3 is CASSQFPPGGYGGDTQYF. As DNA, the CDR3 is TGTGCCAGCAGCCAATTTCCTCCCGGGGGTTACGGCGGAGATACGCAGTATTTT.

This clonotype was seen ten or more times. V is TRBV6-2 or TRBV6-3 and J is TRBJ2-3; no clear D. Trimming removed 5 bases at V and 3 bases at J, with 6 bases between. The CDR3 is made up of 12 amino acids. Germline lookup yields CDR1 MNHEY and CDR2 SVGEGT. The CDR3 DNA reads as TGTGCCAGCAGTCACCAAACAGATACGCAGTATTTT. Translation: CASSHQTDTQYF.

This clonotype was counted many times. The chain combines TRBV20-1 with TRBJ1-2; D is uncertain. CDR1 is DFQATT and CDR2 is SNEGSKA in the germline V gene (reference sequence). The ends were cut back, 3 bases at V and 4 bases at J, with 9 bases in the middle. The CDR3 runs to 12 residues. CDR3 in DNA: TGCAGTGCTAGTTTAGGGTCCTATGGCTACACCTTC. The encoded protein is CSASLGSYGYTF.

The chain has TRBV20-1 and TRBJ1-1, with 8 bases fitting TRBD1. Losses at the gene ends were 5 bases for V and 5 bases for J; bases not matched to a gene: 13. The CDR3 has 15 amino acids. In germline, CDR1 is DFQATT, CDR2 SNEGSKA (reference sequence). The CDR3: CSAGGQGRVLTEAFF. The CDR3, as DNA: TGCAGTGCTGGCGGACAGGGAAGAGTTTTGACTGAAGCTTTCTTT.

This clonotype was seen only a few times. The V gene is TRBV7-9, the J gene TRBJ1-5, with no clear D. The CDR3 consists of 14 residues. V was shortened by 5 bases and J by 6 bases, with 14 bases between the two germline ends. Germline V lookup: CDR1 SEHNR, CDR2 FQNEAQ (reference sequence). CDR3 sequence (DNA): TGTGCCAGCAGCGGTGGGGTGGGCTCTCAGCCCCAGCATTTT. Its protein product is CASSGGVGSQPQHF.

The chain couples TRBV18 to TRBJ2-5, with D possibly matching TRBD2 (5 bases). V lost 2 bases and J 4 bases, leaving 14 bases between the germline ends. The CDR3 totals 15 residues. Germline V gene lookup returns CDR1 KGHSH and CDR2 LQKENI. CDR3 sequence (DNA): TGTGCCAGCTCACCAGATGGGAGTCATCGAGAGACCCAGTACTTC. It translates to CASSPDGSHRETQYF.

The table lists this clonotype with many counts. The chain employs TRBV21-1 and TRBJ2-2; the table calls TRBD1, which could not be checked here. TRBV21-1 is a known pseudogene. The CDR3 is 19 residues long. CDR3 residues: CASSKDLGDSLKKFGELFF. CDR3 nucleotide sequence: TGTGCCAGCAGCAAAGATTTGGGGGACAGCCTAAAAAAATTCGGGGAGCTGTTTTTT.

This rearrangement joins TRBV7-8 to TRBJ2-5; TRBD2 is a possible D gene (5 bases). V was shortened by 5 bases and J by 1 base, with 17 bases between the two germline ends. The CDR3 has 16 amino acids. The germline V gene encodes CDR1 SGHVS and CDR2 FQNEAQ. In nucleotides, the CDR3 is TGTGCCAGCAGCCGACTCCGTGGAGGTGTCCAAGAGACCCAGTACTTC. It specifies CASSRLRGGVQETQYF.

The V and J genes are TRBV9 and TRBJ1-5; D is unresolved. This CDR3 has 15 amino acids. V gave up 1 base and J gave up 10 bases, with 18 bases separating them. CDR1 and CDR2 (germline): SGDLS, YYNGEE. The CDR3: CASSVQPGEEGPQHF. In DNA form, the CDR3 reads TGTGCCAGCAGCGTACAGCCTGGGGAAGAGGGTCCCCAGCATTTT. Together with reference TRBV9 and TRBJ1-5, the CDR3 gives the full variable domain: DSGVTQTPKHLITATGQRVTLRCSPRSGDLSVYWYQQSLDQGLQFLIQYYNGEERAKGNILERFSAQQFPDLHSELNLSSLELGDSALYFCASSVQPGEEGPQHFGDGTRLSIL.

The sample holds a few counts of this clonotype. The chain recombines TRBV14 with TRBJ2-1; 9 nucleotides line up with TRBD1. This CDR3 spans 18 amino acids. Germline values: CDR1 SGHDN, CDR2 FVKESK. After removal of 1 base from V and 4 bases from J, the junction contained 11 bases not matched to a gene. The CDR3 is CASSQGHYRTGAYNEQFF. CDR3 DNA: TGTGCCAGCAGCCAAGGACATTATCGGACAGGGGCTTACAATGAGCAGTTCTTC.

This clonotype was observed a few times. The chain carries TRBV6-1 and TRBJ2-3; 8 nucleotides match TRBD2. The CDR3 is 14 amino acids. With 8 bases clipped from V and 3 bases from J, the junction kept 7 bases outside the gene matches. The germline gives CDR1 MNHNS, CDR2 SASEGT. CDR3 region: CASDSGGATDTQYF. The CDR3 nucleotides are TGTGCCAGCGATTCGGGGGGGGCTACAGATACGCAGTATTTT.

This clonotype was counted between two and nine times. The chain uses TRBV12-3 or TRBV12-4 and TRBJ2-3; D ambiguous. This CDR3 has 14 amino acids. The V and J ends lost 5 bases and 3 bases respectively, with 12 bases between them. CDR3 bases: TGTGCCAGCAGTGTCAGTTTGGCGACAGATACGCAGTATTTT. This encodes CASSVSLATDTQYF.

This clonotype has a handful of counts. The genes are TRBV25-1 and TRBJ1-6; D might be TRBD1 (6 bases). The CDR3 sequence is 14 residues long. Germline CDR1 is MGHDK and CDR2 is SYGVNS. Trimming cost V 5 bases and J 5 bases, with 10 bases left between them. The CDR3 region has the DNA TGTGCCAGCAGTTCAAGGGGGGATAATTCACCCCTCCACTTT. Amino acid sequence: CASSSRGDNSPLHF.